The 27 T cell receptor beta chains reported below all come from one sample, sequenced in a study of blood T cell repertoires in COVID-19. The assay was immunoSEQ multiplex PCR, and TCRdb's table has in-frame clones only and misses some. The sample has 97,000 or so clones, roughly 82% seen once. The sample comprised peripheral blood. The receptors were sampled from a man between 70 and 80 years old with active or convalescent COVID-19.

The V gene is TRBV10-3, the J gene TRBJ2-7, with 8 bases matching TRBD1. V was pared by 5 bases and J by 3 bases, with 9 bases of the junction left unmatched. The CDR3 contains 15 residues. Germline loops: CDR1 ENHRY, CDR2 SYGVKD. CDR3 residues: CAISQTGESFYEQYF. The CDR3 DNA sequence: TGTGCCATCAGTCAGACAGGGGAATCCTTCTACGAGCAGTACTTC.

The chain uses TRBV19 and TRBJ2-5, with 11 positions matching TRBD2. Germline V lookup: CDR1 LNHDA, CDR2 SQIVND (reference sequence). CDR3 length: 20 amino acids. Trimming removed 3 bases from V and 5 bases from J; junction bases left unmatched: 20. The CDR3 DNA reads TGTGCCAGTAGTATGCTTCGGCTAGCGGGGGGCGTCCACCGCGGGGAGACCCAGTACTTC. Encoded protein: CASSMLRLAGGVHRGETQYF.

V is TRBV11-3 and J is TRBJ2-3; a possible D gene is TRBD2 (5 bases). From germline, CDR1 is SGHNT and CDR2 YENEEA. V lost 3 bases, J lost 0 bases, and 10 bases lay in between. This CDR3 region has 15 residues. The CDR3 reads CASSFSRTSTDTQYF. Here the CDR3 DNA reads TGTGCCAGCAGCTTCTCGCGGACTAGCACAGATACGCAGTATTTT.

This clone was observed a handful of times. The chain couples TRBV24-1 to TRBJ1-2; TRBD1 matches 7 bases. V shed 11 bases and J 5 bases; nucleotides not matched to a gene: 7. Germline CDR1 KGHDR, CDR2 SFDVKD. The CDR3 is 12 amino acids. For the CDR3, the DNA is TGTGCCAAGACAGGGATTTGTTATGGCTACACCTTC. Translation: CAKTGICYGYTF.

The chain has TRBV2 and TRBJ2-1, with TRBD2 identical over 7 bases. The CDR3 is made up of 13 amino acids. Germline loops: CDR1 SNHLY, CDR2 FYNNEI. Trimming took 11 bases from V and 6 from J; bases not matched to a gene: 10. This CDR3 is CARSGAGGNEQFF. The CDR3 bases are TGTGCCCGGAGCGGGGCCGGGGGCAATGAGCAGTTCTTC.

The V gene is TRBV5-5, the J gene TRBJ1-1; possibly TRBD1 for D (6 bases). Germline assignment: CDR1 SGHKS and CDR2 YYEKEE (reference sequence). CDR3 length: 14 amino acids. The V end was cut by 4 bases, the J end by 1 base, with 11 bases between. The CDR3: CASSEDRWNTEAFF. The CDR3 region has the DNA TGTGCCAGCAGCGAAGACAGGTGGAACACTGAAGCTTTCTTT.

This clone was seen a handful of times. This chain uses TRBV15 with TRBJ1-5, with 9 bases aligning to TRBD1. Germline V gene sequence: CDR1 LNHNV, CDR2 YYDKDF (reference sequence). CDR3 length: 15 residues. V lost 1 base, J lost 6 bases, and 4 bases stayed unmatched. This CDR3 is CATSRVTGGLQPQHF. Here the CDR3 DNA reads TGTGCCACCAGCAGAGTTACAGGGGGCCTTCAGCCCCAGCATTTT.

The rearrangement links TRBV7-6 to TRBJ2-7, with D perhaps TRBD1 (6 bases). V shed 1 base and J shed 5 bases, with 18 bases lying between them. This CDR3 comprises 16 residues. Germline lookup yields CDR1 SGHVS and CDR2 FNYEAQ. This chain's CDR3 is CASSLGFTGKIDEQYF. DNA of the CDR3: TGTGCCAGCAGCTTAGGGTTCACAGGGAAGATCGACGAGCAGTACTTC.

The rearrangement uses TRBV11-2 and TRBJ2-3, with 10 nucleotides matching TRBD2. The germline V gene encodes CDR1 SGHAT and CDR2 FQNNGV. J gave up 2 bases and V 1 base, and 9 bases lay outside the gene matches. The CDR3 is 18 amino acids. CDR3 amino acids: CASSLGGTSVFTTDTQYF. Written as DNA, the CDR3 is TGTGCCAGCAGCTTAGGAGGGACTAGCGTTTTCACCACAGATACGCAGTATTTT.

CDR3 sequence reads: CASSPLAPEQYF. The CDR3 nucleotides read TGTGCCAGCAGCCCCCTGGCCCCTGAGCAGTATTTT. This chain uses TRBV3-1 (or the pseudogene TRBV3-2) with TRBJ2-3; D call uncertain. The V end was cut by 4 bases, the J end by 11 bases, with 13 bases between. Germline assignment: CDR1 LGHDT and CDR2 YNNKEL (reference sequence). CDR3 length: 12 amino acids.

CDR3 in amino acids: CASSNGDTQYF. The CDR3 coding sequence is TGTGCCAGCAGCAACGGGGATACGCAGTATTTT. The chain is built from TRBV13 and TRBJ2-3, with unresolved D. Trimming removed 5 bases at V and 6 bases at J, with 6 bases between. The CDR3 consists of 11 residues. Germline-derived CDR1 and CDR2 are PRHDT and FYEKMQ (reference sequence).

As concerns this clone: Distinct nucleotide sequences in the sample also encode this CDR3. The gene calls are TRBV20-1 and TRBJ2-7; D possibly corresponds to TRBD1 (5 bases). The CDR3 has 11 residues. Trimming left V 3 bases short and J 5 bases short, with 8 bases between. CDR1 and CDR2 from the germline V gene are DFQATT and SNEGSKA (reference sequence). Here the CDR3 reads CSASSGHEQYF. Written as DNA, the CDR3 is TGCAGTGCTAGTTCAGGGCACGAGCAGTACTTC.

The table lists this clone with a count of one. The rearrangement joins TRBV4-3 to TRBJ1-5; 8 bases align to TRBD1. Germline lookup yields CDR1 LGHNA and CDR2 YSLEER. After removal of 5 bases from V and 4 bases from J, the junction contained 7 bases not matched to a gene. This CDR3 is built from 15 residues. This CDR3 reads CASSLQWTGNQPQHF. The CDR3 DNA follows: TGCGCCAGCAGCTTACAATGGACAGGGAATCAGCCCCAGCATTTT.

The J gene is TRBJ2-4, the V gene TRBV4-1; D is unresolved. Germline lookup yields CDR1 MGHRA and CDR2 YSYEKL. V shed 1 base and J shed 0 bases, with 10 bases lying between them. The CDR3 consists of 16 residues. CDR3 region: CASSQGPLLAKNIQYF. The CDR3 coding sequence is TGCGCCAGCAGCCAAGGCCCTTTACTAGCCAAAAACATTCAGTACTTC.

The chain joins TRBV3-1 (or the pseudogene TRBV3-2) to TRBJ2-1; a weak D match, TRBD1 (5 bases). Germline CDR1 is LGHDT and CDR2 is YNNKEL (reference sequence). The V end was cut by 6 bases, the J end by 4 bases, with 13 bases between. CDR3 length: 14 amino acids. Here the CDR3 DNA reads TGTGCCAGCAGACCAGGGTATCGGTACAATGAGCAGTTCTTC. Translating gives CASRPGYRYNEQFF.

V and J are TRBV11-3 and TRBJ2-3; 9 nucleotides match TRBD1. With 4 bases clipped from V and 2 bases from J, the junction kept 4 bases outside the gene matches. CDR1 and CDR2 from the germline V gene are SGHNT and YENEEA. The CDR3 is 15 amino acids. The chain's CDR3 is CASSSGTGITDTQYF. The CDR3 DNA follows: TGTGCCAGCAGCTCTGGGACAGGGATCACAGATACGCAGTATTTT. The complete variable domain, with remaining parts taken from reference TRBV11-3 and TRBJ2-3, reads EAGVVQSPRYKIIEKKQPVAFWCNPISGHNTLYWYLQNLGQGPELLIRYENEEAVDDSQLPKDRFSAERLKGVDSTLKIQPAELGDSAVYLCASSSGTGITDTQYFGPGTRLTVL.

This clone has just a few counts. V usage is TRBV10-2 and J usage is TRBJ2-2; TRBD1 is a possible D gene (5 bases). Germline V gene data show CDR1 as WSHSY and CDR2 as SAAADI. The V gene lost 8 bases and the J gene lost 4 bases, with 14 bases spanning the gap. This CDR3 region has 14 residues. The CDR3 loop reads CASQGRRTTGELFF. The CDR3 DNA is TGCGCCAGCCAGGGAAGACGAACCACCGGGGAGCTGTTTTTT.

The genes are TRBV5-1 and TRBJ1-1, with 9 bases lining up with TRBD1. This CDR3 is built from 13 residues. Germline V CDR1 and CDR2: SGHRS, YFSETQ. Trimming at V came to 4 bases and at J to 8 bases, leaving 6 bases not matched to a gene. The CDR3 coding sequence is TGCGCCAGCAGCCTTCCGGACAGGGGAGAAGCTTTCTTT. Translation: CASSLPDRGEAFF.

The chain uses TRBV7-6 and TRBJ1-6, with TRBD1 matching over 7 bases. Trimming at V came to 5 bases and at J to 9 bases, leaving 4 bases not matched to a gene. CDR3 length: 13 amino acids. Germline V gene lookup returns CDR1 SGHVS and CDR2 FNYEAQ. The CDR3: CASSRTGGSPLHF. CDR3 sequence (DNA): TGTGCCAGCAGCCGGACAGGCGGTTCACCCCTCCACTTT. Full variable domain (remainder filled in from reference TRBV7-6 and TRBJ1-6): GAGVSQSPRYKVTKRGQDVALRCDPISGHVSLYWYRQALGQGPEFLTYFNYEAQQDKSGLPNDRFSAERPEGSISTLTIQRTEQRDSAMYRCASSRTGGSPLHFGNGTRLTVT.

This chain connects TRBV4-3 to TRBJ2-2; possible D gene TRBD1, 5 bases. There are 16 residues in the CDR3. Looked up from germline, CDR1 is LGHNA and CDR2 is YSLEER. The ends were cut back, 4 bases at V and 3 bases at J, with 15 bases in the middle. CDR3 amino acids: CASSLEARADTGELFF. CDR3 nucleotide sequence: TGCGCCAGCAGCCTGGAAGCCAGGGCGGACACCGGGGAGCTGTTTTTT.

The chain couples TRBV11-2 to TRBJ1-4; no clear D gene. Trimming took off 5 bases at V and 7 bases at J, with 11 bases between the two ends. This CDR3 is 13 amino acids long. The germline CDR1 and CDR2 sequences are SGHAT and FQNNGV. The CDR3 spells CASSRGESEKLFF. For the CDR3, the DNA is TGTGCCAGCAGCCGGGGAGAGAGTGAAAAACTGTTTTTT.

The V and J genes are TRBV5-1 and TRBJ2-1; perhaps TRBD2 as D (7 bases). Deletions cut 4 bases from V and 5 bases from J, with 13 bases between. CDR3 length equals 14 residues. Germline V gene lookup returns CDR1 SGHRS and CDR2 YFSETQ. The DNA of the CDR3 is TGCGCCAGCAGCCCCGGGGGGCTAAACAATGAGCAGTTCTTC. Translation: CASSPGGLNNEQFF.

This chain connects TRBV6-5 to TRBJ2-3; tentatively, D is TRBD2 (5 bases). V was cut by 1 base and J by 0 bases, with 8 bases left in between. Germline CDR1 MNHEY, CDR2 SVGAGI. The CDR3 length is 15 residues. The CDR3 is CASSYYGVSTDTQYF. The CDR3 DNA is TGTGCCAGCAGTTACTACGGGGTTAGCACAGATACGCAGTATTTT.

CDR3 in DNA: TGTGCCAGCTCACCCGGGACTAGCTGGGAGACCCAGTACTTC. Translating it yields CASSPGTSWETQYF. This chain connects TRBV18 to TRBJ2-5; 9 nucleotides match TRBD2. The CDR3 length is 14 residues. After removal of 3 bases from V and 5 bases from J, the junction contained 4 bases not matched to a gene. Germline V gives CDR1 KGHSH, CDR2 LQKENI.

This chain connects TRBV2 to TRBJ2-3; 11 nucleotides match TRBD2. Per germline, CDR1 SNHLY and CDR2 FYNNEI. The ends lost 7 bases at V and 1 base at J; junction bases unmatched: 7. The CDR3 totals 16 residues. The CDR3 protein is CASKRLAGHGTDTQYF. The CDR3 DNA is TGTGCCAGCAAAAGACTAGCGGGGCACGGCACAGATACGCAGTATTTT.

The chain uses TRBV15 and TRBJ1-5, with a weak D call TRBD1 (6 bases). This CDR3 is 16 amino acids long. Trimming left V 4 bases short and J 0 bases short, with 13 bases between. Germline values: CDR1 LNHNV, CDR2 YYDKDF (reference sequence). The CDR3 DNA reads TGTGCCACCAGCAAGGACAGTCCCTTTAGCAATCAGCCCCAGCATTTT. Protein product: CATSKDSPFSNQPQHF.

V gene TRBV18 combines with J gene TRBJ2-7; unclear D gene. From germline, CDR1 is KGHSH and CDR2 LQKENI. The CDR3 runs 16 residues. Trimming shortened V by 2 bases and J by 2 bases, and 16 bases separated the two germline ends. CDR3 in amino acids: CASSPKLQKITYEQYF. The CDR3 DNA reads TGTGCCAGCTCACCAAAATTGCAGAAAATTACCTACGAGCAGTACTTC.